This T cell receptor beta chain was observed in a study of cytotoxic CD8 clonotypes in ibrutinib-treated CLL. Turning to the study itself: Responses: 24 partial, 2 complete; after median roughly 68 months, around 14 stayed remitted, about twelve progressed. On average, each sample had roughly 230,000 productive templates and 100,000 or so productive rearrangements. General study findings and limits: Public clonotypes, found uncommonly, either contracted or stayed stable on treatment.

Germline values: CDR1 MNHNS, CDR2 SASEGT. This CDR3 has 13 residues. The V gene lost 8 bases and the J gene lost 8 bases, with 16 bases spanning the gap. In the case of this clone: Antigen specificity is unknown.

Only in-frame clones appear in the TCRdb table, and some are missing; sequencing was by immunoSEQ multiplex PCR. This sample has around 160,000 clones, with around nine tenths found just once. Genomic DNA in a quantity of about 2.2 micrograms was derived from cryopreserved PBMCs for TCR beta libraries. This clonotype was sampled from a human donor with chronic lymphocytic leukemia. The genes are TRBV6-1 and TRBJ2-4; D ambiguous. This sample comprised PBMCs, obtained at disease progression, from a patient treated with ibrutinib. The CDR3 reads CASCLVGRDIQYF. Here the CDR3 DNA reads TGTGCCAGCTGCTTAGTAGGTAGGGACATTCAGTACTTC.